This T cell receptor beta chain comes out of a study of blood T cell repertoires in COVID-19. Study-level background: COVID-19 samples, acute and convalescent, were from the United States, Italy and Spain. From T cells, B-cell-depleted T cells, or PBMCs came the material, which was cDNA or gDNA.

Original methodology: Amplification from reference gene primers served as the basis for estimated nucleated cell counts. The repertoire was sequenced with immunoSEQ multiplex PCR; TCRdb's copy has only in-frame clones and lacks some. The DNA was the basis for D and trimming; V, J and clone size are from that table. Of more than 200,000 clones listed, around 88% are singletons. CDR1 is MDHEN, CDR2 SYDVKM, per germline. Unmatched junction bases numbered 12, after V lost 2 bases and J lost 8 bases. This CDR3 region has 16 residues. Source material: peripheral blood. This TCR was recovered from a man at least 80 years old with acute or convalescent COVID-19. The chain is built from TRBV28 and TRBJ1-3; 7 bases are a match to TRBD1. Written as DNA, the CDR3 is TGTGCCAGCAGTTTAACCCTTGCAGGGGGACGAGACACCATATATTTT. As protein: CASSLTLAGGRDTIYF.